This T cell receptor beta chain stems from a study of blood T cell repertoires in COVID-19. Turning to the study itself: The origin of the acute and convalescent COVID-19 samples was the United States, Italy and Spain.

Clones were sequenced by immunoSEQ multiplex PCR, and TCRdb holds only the in-frame ones, with some missing. The sample has 300,000 or so clones, around 90% seen once. Germline V gene sequence: CDR1 MDHEN, CDR2 SYDVKM. V lost 5 bases and J 7 bases, leaving 21 bases between the germline ends. The CDR3 is 16 residues long. The chain uses TRBV28 and TRBJ1-5; D perhaps matches TRBD1 (6 bases). This TCR derives from a woman between 35 and 50 years old with acute or convalescent COVID-19. The sequenced sample was peripheral blood. The CDR3 here is CASSPHRQAGLQPQHF. The CDR3 DNA follows: TGTGCCAGCAGTCCTCATCGACAGGCCGGGCTGCAGCCCCAGCATTTT.